A single sample is the source of the 19 T cell receptor beta chains below, sequenced in a study of beta chain features in type 1 diabetes listed by TCRdb under 2018. Library creation used the immunoSEQ multiplex PCR assay. The entire isolated RNA was reverse transcribed using the High Capacity cDNA Reverse Transcription Kit, and thus expressed TCRB transcripts were sequenced. This immuneACCESS table, as held by TCRdb, lists in-frame sequences with V and J called but not all clones. Of the missing ones, under half trace to an unresolved V gene in checked studies; the others have no known cause. The sample data list some 240,000 clones, and around 15% of these were observed just once. Of the sample, 0.08% to 0.095% falls within the top ten clones. Their recognized antigens are unknown. Overall study outcomes, separate from this receptor: In all four CD4+ subsets, TCRB CDR3 length was moderately but significantly shorter in type 1 diabetes patients.

Sequencing was carried out using naive CD4+ T cells from blood. In the paper's terms, the cell subset or site label means: true naive CD4+ T cells. The origin of the receptors is a man in his thirties or forties with type 1 diabetes.

This chain links TRBV5-1 with TRBJ2-7; 11 positions match TRBD2. Germline-derived CDR1 and CDR2 are SGHRS and YFSETQ. With 3 bases clipped from V and 1 base from J, the junction kept 3 bases outside the gene matches. CDR3 length: 15 residues. The CDR3 spells CASSSGTSGSYEQYF. The DNA of the CDR3 is TGCGCCAGCAGCTCCGGGACTAGCGGTTCCTACGAGCAGTACTTC.

The rearrangement joins TRBV30 to TRBJ2-6; D unclear. CDR1 and CDR2 (germline): GTSNPN, SVGIG (reference sequence). Trimming pared 5 bases from V and 0 bases from J, leaving 8 bases between. The CDR3 has 14 residues. CDR3 loop: CAWAEVSGANVLTF. The CDR3 DNA reads TGTGCCTGGGCTGAGGTCTCTGGGGCCAACGTCCTGACTTTC.

This clone was seen a handful of times. The chain joins TRBV7-2 to TRBJ2-3; D gene ambiguous. V was shortened by 2 bases and J by 5 bases, with 14 bases between the two germline ends. Per the germline V gene, CDR1 is SGHTA and CDR2 is FQGNSA. The CDR3 is made up of 15 amino acids. CDR3 bases: TGTGCCAGCAGCTTATGGGCCATAGGGAAAGATACGCAGTATTTT. The encoded protein is CASSLWAIGKDTQYF.

The chain employs TRBV7-7 and TRBJ2-1; D perhaps matches TRBD2 (5 bases). CDR3 length: 15 residues. Germline V gene lookup returns CDR1 SSHAT and CDR2 FNYEAQ (reference sequence). V lost 2 bases and J 5 bases, leaving 13 bases between the germline ends. The CDR3 here is CASSLRQDGNNEQFF. CDR3 sequence (DNA): TGTGCCAGCAGCTTACGGCAGGACGGGAACAATGAGCAGTTCTTC.

The V call is TRBV9, the J call TRBJ2-1; D may be TRBD2 (6 bases). CDR1 is SGDLS, CDR2 YYNGEE, per germline. Trimming removed 2 bases at V and 4 bases at J, with 13 bases between. The CDR3 consists of 15 residues. The CDR3 nucleotides read TGTGCCAGCAGCGTTGAAGGACTAATATACAATGAGCAGTTCTTC. Amino acid sequence: CASSVEGLIYNEQFF. Together with reference TRBV9 and TRBJ2-1, the CDR3 gives the full variable domain: DSGVTQTPKHLITATGQRVTLRCSPRSGDLSVYWYQQSLDQGLQFLIQYYNGEERAKGNILERFSAQQFPDLHSELNLSSLELGDSALYFCASSVEGLIYNEQFFGPGTRLTVL.

This clone was seen more than once but under ten times. This sequence joins TRBV28 and TRBJ2-5, with 10 bases lining up with TRBD1. Losses at the gene ends were 6 bases for V and 6 bases for J; bases not matched to a gene: 7. CDR1 and CDR2 (germline): MDHEN, SYDVKM. The CDR3 consists of 14 residues. The CDR3 DNA reads as TGTGCCAGCAGAGCTACGGGACAGGGGAAGACCCAGTACTTC. This encodes CASRATGQGKTQYF.

The V call is TRBV7-8, the J call TRBJ2-5, with 12 bases identical to TRBD2. V shed 5 bases, J shed 13 bases, and the junction held 11 bases outside the gene matches. This CDR3 is 14 amino acids long. CDR1 is SGHVS, CDR2 FQNEAQ, per germline. The CDR3 protein is CASSPTSGRPDGYF. The CDR3 DNA is TGTGCCAGCAGCCCGACTAGCGGGAGACCCGATGGGTACTTC.

V gene TRBV18 combines with J gene TRBJ2-3; TRBD2 might be the D (5 bases). This CDR3 has 14 residues. The V and J ends lost 3 bases and 6 bases respectively, with 13 bases between them. Germline V CDR1 and CDR2: KGHSH, LQKENI. CDR3 amino acids: CASSPPRGMDTQYF. The CDR3 DNA reads as TGTGCCAGCTCACCTCCCAGAGGGATGGATACGCAGTATTTT.

This chain joins TRBV9 and TRBJ2-5, with D unclear. This CDR3 spans 13 amino acids. Germline-derived CDR1 and CDR2 are SGDLS and YYNGEE. Trimming took off 0 bases at V and 3 bases at J, with 6 bases between the two ends. The CDR3 nucleotides read TGTGCCAGCAGCGTAGCGGTGGAAGAGACCCAGTACTTC. Translation: CASSVAVEETQYF.

The chain links TRBV4-2 to TRBJ2-7, with D hard to call. Germline V lookup: CDR1 LGHNA, CDR2 YNFKEQ. Trimming removed 0 bases from V and 2 bases from J, with 8 bases in between. This CDR3 has 14 amino acids. CDR3 nucleotides: TGTGCCAGCAGCCAAGATCCGGTAGCCTACGAGCAGTACTTC. Translation gives CASSQDPVAYEQYF.

V gene TRBV18 combines with J gene TRBJ2-5; D tentatively reads TRBD1 or TRBD2 (5 bases each). The V end was cut by 0 bases, the J end by 5 bases, with 10 bases between. Germline CDR1 is KGHSH and CDR2 is LQKENI. The length of the CDR3 is 14 residues. The DNA for the CDR3 is TGTGCCAGCTCACCACCTTCTGAGGGGGAGACCCAGTACTTC. Its protein is CASSPPSEGETQYF.

A note on this clone: Relative to the germline gene, one junction end is altered; a read error may explain this. The chain combines TRBV7-7 with TRBJ2-1; the match to TRBD2 covers 12 bases. Germline V gives CDR1 SSHAT, CDR2 FNYEAQ (reference sequence). This CDR3 comprises 15 residues. The CDR3 region has the DNA TGTGCTAGCAGCTTAGTGTCTAGCGGGAGGGATGAGCAGTTCTTC. It codes for CASSLVSSGRDEQFF.

The rearrangement uses TRBV4-1 and TRBJ2-3; D call uncertain. V gave up 3 bases and J gave up 4 bases, with 14 bases separating them. The CDR3 length is 15 residues. CDR1 and CDR2 from the germline V gene are MGHRA and YSYEKL. CDR3 in amino acids: CASSQGELRSDTQYF. The CDR3 DNA is TGCGCCAGCAGCCAGGGCGAACTCCGCTCAGATACGCAGTATTTT.

This clone was found a few times. This chain connects TRBV15 to TRBJ2-7; a weak D match, TRBD1 (5 bases). V lost 1 base, J lost 1 base, and 8 bases lay in between. Germline V CDR1 and CDR2: LNHNV, YYDKDF (reference sequence). The CDR3 consists of 14 residues. CDR3: CATSRGQRSYEQYF. Written as DNA, the CDR3 is TGTGCCACCAGCAGAGGACAGAGATCCTACGAGCAGTACTTC.

V usage is TRBV5-4 and J usage is TRBJ2-3; 9 nucleotides align to TRBD2. With V trimmed by 0 bases and J by 3 bases, 5 bases remained unmatched. Germline CDR1 SGHNT, CDR2 YYREEE (reference sequence). The CDR3 is 16 residues long. The CDR3 DNA follows: TGTGCCAGCAGCTTGGCGGTGACTAGCGGTACAGATACGCAGTATTTT. It codes for CASSLAVTSGTDTQYF.

The rearrangement links TRBV18 to TRBJ1-2; D gene unclear. Looked up from germline, CDR1 is KGHSH and CDR2 is LQKENI. Trimming stripped 5 bases from V and 0 bases from J, with 13 bases between. The CDR3 runs 15 residues. CDR3 loop: CASSERRSANYGYTF. CDR3 DNA sequence: TGTGCCAGCTCAGAACGGCGCAGCGCTAACTATGGCTACACCTTC.

In its sample, this clone was seen a few times. V gene TRBV10-3 combines with J gene TRBJ2-3; 7 bases are a match to TRBD1. V lost 5 bases to trimming and J lost 3 bases; unmatched junction nucleotides: 2. This CDR3 spans 13 amino acids. Germline CDR1 ENHRY, CDR2 SYGVKD. The CDR3 bases are TGTGCCATCAGTCCAGGGGGAACAGATACGCAGTATTTT. Protein sequence: CAISPGGTDTQYF.

The genes are TRBV30 and TRBJ2-1; 12 nucleotides match TRBD2. The CDR3 is 15 amino acids. Trimming cost V 5 bases and J 8 bases; bases outside gene matches: 10. Germline V lookup: CDR1 GTSNPN, CDR2 SVGIG (reference sequence). For the CDR3, the DNA is TGTGCCTGGGATACTGGACTAGCGGGAATTGATGAGCAGTTCTTC. It encodes CAWDTGLAGIDEQFF.

This chain links TRBV7-6 with TRBJ1-2, with a weak D call TRBD1 (6 bases). Trimming shortened V by 4 bases and J by 6 bases, and 15 bases separated the two germline ends. Germline assignment: CDR1 SGHVS and CDR2 FNYEAQ. The length of the CDR3 is 14 residues. The DNA for the CDR3 is TGTGCCAGCAGCTCGTCGGTACAGGGAGATGGCTACACCTTC. It codes for CASSSSVQGDGYTF.